This is a list of T cell receptor beta chains from one sample in a study of identical twins. TCRdb fed the 5' RACE reads into MiXCR, producing one record per CDR3 protein. The data show about 530,000 distinct CDR3 sequences, roughly 15% seen once. This same sample was also taken into another study, of yellow fever vaccine responses in identical twins.

The sequenced sample consisted of CD4+ T cells sorted from blood. These receptors originate from a woman aged 18-29 years in good health. Each CDR3 is given with its conserved first and last residue. Fields, in order: J gene, D gene, V gene, clone size, CDR3 protein, CDR3 DNA. A D gene is named only where the DNA matches it firmly. Expanded clones get a size class; other rows say once, few or many, or leave the size out.

TRBJ2-4	.	TRBV15	.	CATSMALDSLAKNIQYF	TGTGCCACCAGCATGGCCCTTGACAGCCTAGCCAAAAACATTCAGTACTTC
TRBJ2-1	.	TRBV2	.	CASSGPPYNEQFF	TGTGCCAGCTCGGGGCCCCCGTACAATGAGCAGTTCTTC
TRBJ1-1	TRBD1	TRBV29-1	few	CSVEVQGFNTEAFF	TGCAGCGTTGAAGTACAGGGGTTTAACACTGAAGCTTTCTTT
TRBJ2-7	.	TRBV9	few	CASSPRLSSYEQYF	TGTGCCAGCAGCCCTAGGCTAAGCTCCTACGAGCAGTACTTC
TRBJ2-1	.	TRBV28	many	CASSAINAYNEQFF	TGTGCCAGCAGTGCTATAAATGCCTACAATGAGCAGTTCTTC
TRBJ2-5	.	TRBV6-1	.	CASSGRRAGQETQYF	TGTGCCAGCAGTGGGAGGCGAGCGGGCCAAGAGACCCAGTACTTC
TRBJ1-1	.	TRBV10-3	few	CAISERSFMNTEAFF	TGTGCCATCAGTGAGAGATCTTTCATGAACACTGAAGCTTTCTTT
TRBJ2-3	.	TRBV6-1	.	CASRETSTSTDTQYF	TGTGCCAGCAGGGAGACATCCACTAGCACAGATACGCAGTATTTT
TRBJ2-5	TRBD2	TRBV10-3	many	CAISESMGGLADQETQYF	TGTGCCATCAGTGAGTCGATGGGCGGACTAGCGGACCAAGAGACCCAGTACTTC
TRBJ1-2	TRBD1	TRBV7-2	few	CASSPGQNNYGYTF	TGTGCCAGCAGCCCGGGACAGAATAACTATGGCTACACCTTC
TRBJ1-2	TRBD1	TRBV12-3/TRBV12-4	few	CASSLSGGPNGYTF	TGTGCCAGCAGTTTATCAGGGGGGCCGAATGGCTACACCTTC
TRBJ2-5	TRBD2	TRBV6-5	.	CASSYVAGGKQTQYF	TGTGCCAGCAGTTACGTGGCGGGGGGCAAGCAGACCCAGTACTTC
TRBJ2-1	.	TRBV3-1	.	CASSYQKNEQFF	TGTGCCAGCAGCTATCAGAAAAATGAGCAGTTCTTC
TRBJ2-3	.	TRBV3-1	few	CASSPVRGDTQYF	TGTGCCAGCAGCCCAGTAAGGGGGGATACGCAGTATTTT
TRBJ2-2	TRBD2	TRBV12-3/TRBV12-4	.	CASSLEAGFTGELFF	TGTGCCAGCAGTTTAGAAGCGGGGTTCACCGGGGAGCTGTTTTTT
TRBJ2-7	.	TRBV14	.	CASSLLRLRTYEQYF	TGTGCCAGCAGCCTCCTCAGGCTACGGACCTACGAGCAGTACTTC
TRBJ2-1	.	TRBV29-1	many	CSVGAERYNEQFF	TGCAGCGTGGGGGCAGAACGCTACAATGAGCAGTTCTTC
TRBJ2-5	TRBD2	TRBV4-1	.	CASSQDFATGLAGVETQYF	TGCGCCAGCAGCCAAGATTTCGCCACCGGACTAGCGGGAGTTGAGACCCAGTACTTC
TRBJ2-7	.	TRBV20-1	.	CSASSGLGNEQYF	TGCAGTGCTAGTTCGGGCCTTGGGAACGAGCAGTACTTC
TRBJ2-3	.	TRBV12-3/TRBV12-4	.	CASSTAQGEVTQYF	TGTGCCAGCAGTACGGCTCAGGGAGAGGTTACGCAGTATTTT
TRBJ2-4	.	TRBV29-1	few	CSGVLGGEIQYF	TGCAGCGGCGTGCTGGGGGGCGAGATTCAGTACTTC
TRBJ2-3	TRBD2	TRBV27	.	CASSRKTSGGARDTQYF	TGTGCCAGCAGTCGCAAGACTAGCGGGGGGGCGAGAGATACGCAGTATTTT
TRBJ2-7	.	TRBV15	many	CATSTGVDYEQYF	TGTGCCACTTCTACCGGAGTTGACTACGAGCAGTACTTC
TRBJ2-1	TRBD1	TRBV2	.	CASSVRAGTDNEQFF	TGTGCCAGCAGTGTCCGAGCCGGGACAGACAATGAGCAGTTCTTC
TRBJ1-1	.	TRBV4-1	.	CASSPPYTMNTEAFF	TGCGCCAGCAGCCCACCCTACACCATGAACACTGAAGCTTTCTTT
TRBJ2-1	.	TRBV29-1	.	CSVQPGNNEQFF	TGCAGCGTTCAACCCGGGAATAATGAGCAGTTCTTC
TRBJ2-2	.	TRBV5-1	.	CASSSRGDRLVNTGELFF	TGCGCCAGCAGCTCCCGGGGCGATCGACTGGTGAACACCGGGGAGCTGTTTTTT
TRBJ2-7	.	TRBV10-3	many	CAISGQLYEQYF	TGTGCCATCAGTGGACAGCTCTACGAGCAGTACTTC
TRBJ2-7	TRBD1	TRBV7-9	many	CASSPGTGSSEQYF	TGTGCCAGCAGCCCCGGGACAGGGTCTTCCGAGCAGTACTTC
TRBJ2-7	.	TRBV27	.	CASILKEQYF	TGTGCCAGTATCCTTAAGGAGCAGTACTTC
TRBJ2-2	TRBD2	TRBV7-2	.	CASSLGTSMDTGELFF	TGTGCCAGCAGCTTAGGGACTAGCATGGACACCGGGGAGCTGTTTTTT
TRBJ2-2	TRBD1	TRBV28	many	CAAAGTGLTGELFF	TGTGCCGCTGCTGGGACAGGGCTGACCGGGGAGCTGTTTTTT
TRBJ2-3	TRBD2	TRBV10-3	few	CAISERGSGGSTDTQYF	TGTGCCATCAGTGAAAGAGGTAGCGGGGGATCCACAGATACGCAGTATTTT
TRBJ1-2	.	TRBV28	.	CASSLGLREGGYTF	TGTGCCAGCAGTTTGGGACTGAGAGAGGGGGGCTACACCTTC
TRBJ2-1	TRBD1	TRBV12-3/TRBV12-4	many	CASSSGTVNEQFF	TGTGCCAGCAGCTCCGGGACAGTCAATGAGCAGTTCTTC
TRBJ2-1	.	TRBV18	few	CASSSPDSNEQFF	TGTGCCAGCTCGTCCCCCGACAGCAATGAGCAGTTCTTC
TRBJ2-2	.	TRBV3-1	.	CATGGGELFF	TGTGCCACCGGGGGCGGGGAGCTGTTTTTT
TRBJ1-5	.	TRBV29-1	many	CSAGESLSGNQPQHF	TGCAGCGCTGGGGAGTCCCTGAGCGGCAATCAGCCCCAGCATTTT
TRBJ2-3	.	TRBV2	few	CASKKETDTQYF	TGTGCCAGCAAGAAGGAGACAGATACGCAGTATTTT
TRBJ2-5	.	TRBV20-1	few	CSAYDGRQETQYF	TGCAGTGCTTACGACGGGAGACAAGAGACCCAGTACTTC
TRBJ2-4	.	TRBV28	.	CASSDGGRRAKNIQYF	TGTGCCAGCTCAGACGGGGGGCGACGAGCCAAAAACATTCAGTACTTC
TRBJ2-1	.	TRBV5-6	.	CASSSSPTLRYNEQFF	TGTGCCAGCAGCTCTAGTCCCACGCTGCGGTACAATGAGCAGTTCTTC
TRBJ2-7	.	TRBV5-5	few	CASTTYDRSISYEQYF	TGTGCCAGCACCACATATGACAGGTCAATCTCCTACGAGCAGTACTTC
TRBJ2-5	.	TRBV27	once	CASSFKGTQYF	TGTGCCAGCAGTTTTAAAGGGACCCAGTACTTC
TRBJ1-6	.	TRBV10-2	.	CASRRGAESGVGSPLHF	TGCGCCAGCAGGAGGGGGGCAGAAAGCGGGGTCGGTTCACCCCTCCACTTT
TRBJ1-2	.	TRBV20-1	.	CSARPHQINYGYTF	TGCAGTGCTAGACCGCACCAAATTAACTATGGCTACACCTTC
TRBJ1-1	.	TRBV20-1	few	CSASDFPEAFF	TGCAGTGCTAGTGATTTCCCTGAAGCTTTCTTT
TRBJ2-5	TRBD2	TRBV28	.	CASSRLAGQETQYF	TGTGCCAGCAGTCGACTAGCGGGACAAGAGACCCAGTACTTC
TRBJ1-6	.	TRBV4-1	few	CASSRDVNSPLHF	TGCGCCAGCAGCCGGGATGTTAATTCACCCCTCCACTTT
TRBJ2-7	TRBD2	TRBV3-1	.	CASSRLADNYEQYF	TGTGCCAGCAGCCGACTAGCAGACAACTACGAGCAGTACTTC
TRBJ2-3	TRBD1	TRBV5-1	few	CASSEDRAAGRDTQYF	TGCGCCAGCAGCGAGGACAGGGCTGCCGGGAGAGATACGCAGTATTTT
TRBJ2-7	TRBD2	TRBV11-2	few	CASSLTSGRGSSYEQYF	TGTGCCAGCAGCTTAACGAGCGGGAGAGGGAGCTCCTACGAGCAGTACTTC
TRBJ2-1	TRBD2	TRBV5-6	few	CASSTGGLNEQFF	TGTGCCAGCAGCACGGGGGGACTCAATGAGCAGTTCTTC
TRBJ1-2	TRBD1	TRBV4-1	few	CASSQVDRAGYGYTF	TGCGCCAGCAGCCAAGTGGACAGGGCGGGCTATGGCTACACCTTC
TRBJ2-1	TRBD2	TRBV6-5	.	CASSSLTSGTNNEQFF	TGTGCCAGCAGTTCGTTAACTAGCGGGACTAACAATGAGCAGTTCTTC
TRBJ1-1	.	TRBV7-6	few	CASSLETGNTEAFF	TGTGCCAGCAGCTTAGAAACTGGGAACACTGAAGCTTTCTTT
TRBJ2-3	.	TRBV20-1	few	CSARQWGDTQYF	TGCAGTGCTAGACAGTGGGGAGATACGCAGTATTTT
TRBJ2-1	.	TRBV20-1	.	CSARPADQPYNEQFF	TGCAGTGCTCGCCCAGCGGACCAACCCTACAATGAGCAGTTCTTC
TRBJ2-1	.	TRBV28	.	CASSLRPQRGGDNEQFF	TGTGCCAGCAGTTTACGACCCCAGAGGGGGGGGGACAATGAGCAGTTCTTC